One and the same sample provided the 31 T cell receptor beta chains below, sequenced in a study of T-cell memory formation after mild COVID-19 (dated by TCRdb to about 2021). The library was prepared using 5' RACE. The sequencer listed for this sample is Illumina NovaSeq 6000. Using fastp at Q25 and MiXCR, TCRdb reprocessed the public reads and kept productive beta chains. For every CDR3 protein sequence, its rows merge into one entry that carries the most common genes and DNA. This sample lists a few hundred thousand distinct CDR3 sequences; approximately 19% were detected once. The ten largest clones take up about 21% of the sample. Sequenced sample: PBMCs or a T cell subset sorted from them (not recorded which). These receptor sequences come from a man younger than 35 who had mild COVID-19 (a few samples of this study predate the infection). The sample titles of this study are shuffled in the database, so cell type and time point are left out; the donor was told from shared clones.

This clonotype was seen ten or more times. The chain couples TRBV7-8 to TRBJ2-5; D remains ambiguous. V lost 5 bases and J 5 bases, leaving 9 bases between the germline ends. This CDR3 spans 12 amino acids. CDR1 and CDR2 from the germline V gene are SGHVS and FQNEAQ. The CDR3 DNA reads TGTGCCAGCAGCCCAAATCCGGAGACCCAGTACTTC. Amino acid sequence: CASSPNPETQYF. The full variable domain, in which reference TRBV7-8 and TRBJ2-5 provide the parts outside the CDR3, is GAGVSQSPRYKVAKRGQDVALRCDPISGHVSLFWYQQALGQGPEFLTYFQNEAQLDKSGLPSDRFFAERPEGSVSTLKIQRTQQEDSAVYLCASSPNPETQYFGPGTRLLVL.

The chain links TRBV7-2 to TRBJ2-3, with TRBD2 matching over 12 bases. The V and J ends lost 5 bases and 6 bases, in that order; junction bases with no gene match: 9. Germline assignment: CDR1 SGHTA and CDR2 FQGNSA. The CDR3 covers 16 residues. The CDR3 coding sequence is TGTGCCAGCAGCCCGACGAGACTAGCGGGGGCCGATACGCAGTATTTT. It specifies CASSPTRLAGADTQYF.

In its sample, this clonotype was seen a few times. The DNA of the CDR3 is TGCAGCCCCAGTGGCTACACCTTC. Translated: CSPSGYTF. V gene TRBV29-1 combines with J gene TRBJ1-2; D is ambiguous. Per germline, CDR1 SQVTM and CDR2 ANQGSEA. The CDR3 consists of 8 residues. Trimming removed 8 bases at V and 7 bases at J, with 5 bases between.

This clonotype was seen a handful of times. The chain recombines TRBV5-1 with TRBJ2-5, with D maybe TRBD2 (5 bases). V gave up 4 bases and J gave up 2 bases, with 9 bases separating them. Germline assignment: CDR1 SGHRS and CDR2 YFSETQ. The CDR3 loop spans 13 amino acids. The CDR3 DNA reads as TGCGCCAGCAGCGACCGGGAACAAGAGACCCAGTACTTC. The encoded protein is CASSDREQETQYF.

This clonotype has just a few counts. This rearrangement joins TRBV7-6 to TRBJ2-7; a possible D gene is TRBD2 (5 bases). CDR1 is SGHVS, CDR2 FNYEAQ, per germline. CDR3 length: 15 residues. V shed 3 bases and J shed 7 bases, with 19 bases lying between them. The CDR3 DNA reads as TGTGCCAGCAGCTTTTCTTCGGCGGGCCGAGGGGAGCAGTACGTC. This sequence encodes CASSFSSAGRGEQYV.

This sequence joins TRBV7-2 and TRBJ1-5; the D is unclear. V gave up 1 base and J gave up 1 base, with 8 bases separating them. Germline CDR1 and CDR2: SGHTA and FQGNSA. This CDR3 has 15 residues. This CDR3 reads CASSLVHGSNQPQHF. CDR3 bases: TGTGCCAGCAGCTTAGTACACGGCAGCAATCAGCCCCAGCATTTT.

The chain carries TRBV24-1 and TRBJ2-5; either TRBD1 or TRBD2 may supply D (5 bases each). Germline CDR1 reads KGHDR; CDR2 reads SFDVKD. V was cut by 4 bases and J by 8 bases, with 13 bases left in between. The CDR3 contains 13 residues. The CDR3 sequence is CATSEPGRGTQYF. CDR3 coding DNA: TGTGCCACCAGTGAGCCGGGACGGGGAACCCAGTACTTC.

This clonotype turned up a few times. The CDR3 nucleotides read TGCGCCAGCAGCTCGGGACAGGGGCTTTTGGTTGAGCAGTTCTTC. It yields the protein CASSSGQGLLVEQFF. The chain couples TRBV5-1 to TRBJ2-1, with TRBD1 matching 10 bases. The J segment lost 9 bases and the V segment lost 3 bases, leaving 9 bases of the junction unmatched. CDR1 and CDR2 from the germline V gene are SGHRS and YFSETQ. CDR3 size: 15 residues.

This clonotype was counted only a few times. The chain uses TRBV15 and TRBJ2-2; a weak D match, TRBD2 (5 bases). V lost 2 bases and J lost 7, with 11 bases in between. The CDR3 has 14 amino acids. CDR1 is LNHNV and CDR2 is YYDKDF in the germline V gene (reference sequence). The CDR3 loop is CATSRNLGGGELFF. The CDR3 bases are TGTGCCACCAGCAGAAATCTAGGAGGCGGGGAGCTGTTTTTT.

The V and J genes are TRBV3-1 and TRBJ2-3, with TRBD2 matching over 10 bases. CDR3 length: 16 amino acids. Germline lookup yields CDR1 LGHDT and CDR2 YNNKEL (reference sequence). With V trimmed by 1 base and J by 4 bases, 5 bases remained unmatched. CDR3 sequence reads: CASSQVRLAGADTQYF. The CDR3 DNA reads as TGTGCCAGCAGCCAAGTCCGGCTAGCGGGGGCAGATACGCAGTATTTT.

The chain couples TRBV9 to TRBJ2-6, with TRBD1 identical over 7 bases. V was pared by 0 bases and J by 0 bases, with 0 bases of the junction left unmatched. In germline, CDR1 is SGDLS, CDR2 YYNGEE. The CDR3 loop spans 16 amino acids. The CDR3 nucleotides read TGTGCCAGCAGCGTAGGACAGGGCTCTGGGGCCAACGTCCTGACTTTC. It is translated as CASSVGQGSGANVLTF.

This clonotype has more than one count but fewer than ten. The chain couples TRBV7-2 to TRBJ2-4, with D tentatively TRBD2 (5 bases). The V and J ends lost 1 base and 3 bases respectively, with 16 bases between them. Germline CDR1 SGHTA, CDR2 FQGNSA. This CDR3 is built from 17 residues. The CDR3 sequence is CASSLVPGIGDKNIQYF. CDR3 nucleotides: TGTGCCAGCAGCTTAGTCCCGGGGATTGGGGACAAAAACATTCAGTACTTC. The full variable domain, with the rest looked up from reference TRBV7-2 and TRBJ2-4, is GAGVSQSPSNKVTEKGKDVELRCDPISGHTALYWYRQSLGQGLEFLIYFQGNSAPDKSGLPSDRFSAERTGGSVSTLTIQRTQQEDSAVYLCASSLVPGIGDKNIQYFGAGTRLSVL.

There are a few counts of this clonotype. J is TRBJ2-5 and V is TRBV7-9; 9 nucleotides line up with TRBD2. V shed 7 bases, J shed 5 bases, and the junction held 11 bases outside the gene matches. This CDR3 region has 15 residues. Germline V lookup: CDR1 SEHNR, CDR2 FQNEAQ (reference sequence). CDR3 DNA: TGTGCCAGCATTACGACCGGGACTAGCCTTGAGACCCAGTACTTC. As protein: CASITTGTSLETQYF.

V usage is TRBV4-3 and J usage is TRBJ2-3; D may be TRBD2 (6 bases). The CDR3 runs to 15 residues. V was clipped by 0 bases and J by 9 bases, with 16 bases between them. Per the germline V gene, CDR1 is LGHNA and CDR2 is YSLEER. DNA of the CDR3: TGCGCCAGCAGCCAAGATCTAACTAGCTGGGGAACGCAGTATTTT. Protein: CASSQDLTSWGTQYF.

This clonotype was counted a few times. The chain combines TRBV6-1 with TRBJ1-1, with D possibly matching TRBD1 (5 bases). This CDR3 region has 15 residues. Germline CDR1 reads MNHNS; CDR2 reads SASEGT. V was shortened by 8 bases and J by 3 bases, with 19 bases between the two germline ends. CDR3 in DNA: TGTGCCAGCCCTCCTCCGGGACGAGGGGACACTGAAGCTTTCTTT. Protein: CASPPPGRGDTEAFF.

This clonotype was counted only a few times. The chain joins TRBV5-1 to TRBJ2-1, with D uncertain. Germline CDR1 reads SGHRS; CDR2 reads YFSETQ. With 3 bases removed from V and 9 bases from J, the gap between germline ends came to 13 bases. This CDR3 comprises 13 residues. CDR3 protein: CASSYDHTIEQFF. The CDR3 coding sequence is TGCGCCAGCAGCTATGATCATACAATTGAGCAGTTCTTC.

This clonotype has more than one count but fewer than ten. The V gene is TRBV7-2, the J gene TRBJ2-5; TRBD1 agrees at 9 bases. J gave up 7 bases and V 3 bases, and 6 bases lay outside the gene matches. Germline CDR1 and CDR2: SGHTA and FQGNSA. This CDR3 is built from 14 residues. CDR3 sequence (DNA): TGTGCCAGCAGCTTTAGACAGGGGGAGGGGACCCAGTACTTC. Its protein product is CASSFRQGEGTQYF.

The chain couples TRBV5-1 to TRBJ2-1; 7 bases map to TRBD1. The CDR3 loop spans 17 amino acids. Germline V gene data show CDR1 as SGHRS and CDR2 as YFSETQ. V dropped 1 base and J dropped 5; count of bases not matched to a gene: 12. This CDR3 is CASSLSVRDSRNNEQFF. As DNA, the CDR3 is TGCGCCAGCAGCTTGAGTGTCCGGGACAGCAGGAACAATGAGCAGTTCTTC.

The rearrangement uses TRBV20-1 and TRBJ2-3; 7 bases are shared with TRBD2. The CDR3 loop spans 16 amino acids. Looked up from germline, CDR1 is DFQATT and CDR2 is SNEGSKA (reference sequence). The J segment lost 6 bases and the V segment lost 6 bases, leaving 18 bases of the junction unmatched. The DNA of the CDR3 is TGCAGTGCCCTATTCAGCGGGGTAGGGCGTCGGGATACGCAGTATTTT. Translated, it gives CSALFSGVGRRDTQYF.

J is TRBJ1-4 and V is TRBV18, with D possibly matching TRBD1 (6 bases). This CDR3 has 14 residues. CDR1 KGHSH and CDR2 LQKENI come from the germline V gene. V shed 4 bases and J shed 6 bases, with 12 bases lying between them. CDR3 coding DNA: TGTGCCAGCTCACTGACACAGGGATATGAAAAACTGTTTTTT. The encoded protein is CASSLTQGYEKLFF. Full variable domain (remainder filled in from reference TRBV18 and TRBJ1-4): NAGVMQNPRHLVRRRGQEARLRCSPMKGHSHVYWYRQLPEEGLKFMVYLQKENIIDESGMPKERFSAEFPKEGPSILRIQQVVRGDSAAYFCASSLTQGYEKLFFGSGTQLSVL.

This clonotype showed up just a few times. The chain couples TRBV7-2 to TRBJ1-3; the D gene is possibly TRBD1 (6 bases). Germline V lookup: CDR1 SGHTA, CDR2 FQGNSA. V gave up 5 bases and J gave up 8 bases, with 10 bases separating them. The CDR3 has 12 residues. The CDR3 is CASSEQGHTIYF. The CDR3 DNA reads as TGTGCCAGCAGCGAACAGGGACACACCATATATTTT.

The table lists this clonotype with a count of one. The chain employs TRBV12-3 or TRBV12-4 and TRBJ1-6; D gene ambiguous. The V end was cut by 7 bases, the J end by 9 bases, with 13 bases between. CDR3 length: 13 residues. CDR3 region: CASTFSSGSPLHF. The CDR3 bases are TGTGCCAGCACCTTCTCTTCGGGTTCACCCCTCCACTTT.

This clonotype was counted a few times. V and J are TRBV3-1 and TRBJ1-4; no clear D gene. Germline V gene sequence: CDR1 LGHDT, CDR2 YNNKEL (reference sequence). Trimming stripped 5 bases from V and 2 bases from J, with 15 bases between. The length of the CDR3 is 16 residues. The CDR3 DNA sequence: TGTGCCAGCAGCTCGACACCGACTGCCACTAATGAAAAACTGTTTTTT. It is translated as CASSSTPTATNEKLFF.

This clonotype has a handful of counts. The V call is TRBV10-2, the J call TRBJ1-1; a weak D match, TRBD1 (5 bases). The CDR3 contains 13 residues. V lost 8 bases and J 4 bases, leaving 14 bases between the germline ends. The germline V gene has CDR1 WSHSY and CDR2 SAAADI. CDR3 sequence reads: CASARVGLTEAFF. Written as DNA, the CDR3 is TGCGCCAGCGCCAGGGTGGGTCTCACTGAAGCTTTCTTT.

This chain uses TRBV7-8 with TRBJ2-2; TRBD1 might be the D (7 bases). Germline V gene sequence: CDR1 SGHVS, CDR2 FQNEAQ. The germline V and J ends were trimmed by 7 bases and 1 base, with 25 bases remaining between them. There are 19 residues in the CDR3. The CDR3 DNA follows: TGTGCCAGCAACGATTTCAGGGGGGCCGCCATTGGGAACACCGGGGAGCTGTTTTTT. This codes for CASNDFRGAAIGNTGELFF.

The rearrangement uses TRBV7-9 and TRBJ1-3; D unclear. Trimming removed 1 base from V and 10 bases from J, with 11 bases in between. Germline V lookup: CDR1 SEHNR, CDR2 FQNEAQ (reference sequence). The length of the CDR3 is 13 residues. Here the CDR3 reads CASSLVSGRTIYF. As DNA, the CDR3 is TGTGCCAGCAGCTTAGTCTCGGGAAGAACCATATATTTT.

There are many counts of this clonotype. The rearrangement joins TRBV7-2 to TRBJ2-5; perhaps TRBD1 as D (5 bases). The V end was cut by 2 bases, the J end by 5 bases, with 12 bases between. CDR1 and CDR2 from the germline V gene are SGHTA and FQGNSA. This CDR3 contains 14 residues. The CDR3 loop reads CASSLWLAGETQYF. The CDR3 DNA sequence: TGTGCCAGCAGCTTATGGCTCGCAGGGGAGACCCAGTACTTC.

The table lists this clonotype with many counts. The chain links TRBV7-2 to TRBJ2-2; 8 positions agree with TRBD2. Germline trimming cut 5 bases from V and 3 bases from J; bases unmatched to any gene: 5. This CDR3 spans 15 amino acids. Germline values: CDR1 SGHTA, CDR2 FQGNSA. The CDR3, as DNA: TGTGCCAGCAGCCAACGTAGCGGGGACACCGGGGAGCTGTTTTTT. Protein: CASSQRSGDTGELFF.

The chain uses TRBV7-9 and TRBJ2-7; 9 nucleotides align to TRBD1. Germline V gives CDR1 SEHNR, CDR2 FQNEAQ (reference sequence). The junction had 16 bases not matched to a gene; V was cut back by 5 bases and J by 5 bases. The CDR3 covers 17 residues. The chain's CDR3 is CASSGVLLGDREDEQYF. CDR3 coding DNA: TGTGCCAGCAGCGGCGTCCTCCTGGGGGACAGGGAAGACGAGCAGTACTTC.

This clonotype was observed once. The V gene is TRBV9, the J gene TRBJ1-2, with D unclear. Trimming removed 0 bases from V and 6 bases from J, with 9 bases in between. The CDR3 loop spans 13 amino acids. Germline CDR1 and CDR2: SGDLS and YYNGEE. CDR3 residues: CASSVAEADGYTF. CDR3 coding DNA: TGTGCCAGCAGCGTAGCTGAGGCTGATGGCTACACCTTC.

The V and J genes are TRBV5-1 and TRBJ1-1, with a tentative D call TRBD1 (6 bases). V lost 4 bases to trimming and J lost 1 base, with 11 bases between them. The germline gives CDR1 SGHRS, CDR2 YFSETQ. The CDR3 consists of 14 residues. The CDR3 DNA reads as TGCGCCAGCAGCCGCCGGACAGAGAACACTGAAGCTTTCTTT. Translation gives CASSRRTENTEAFF.